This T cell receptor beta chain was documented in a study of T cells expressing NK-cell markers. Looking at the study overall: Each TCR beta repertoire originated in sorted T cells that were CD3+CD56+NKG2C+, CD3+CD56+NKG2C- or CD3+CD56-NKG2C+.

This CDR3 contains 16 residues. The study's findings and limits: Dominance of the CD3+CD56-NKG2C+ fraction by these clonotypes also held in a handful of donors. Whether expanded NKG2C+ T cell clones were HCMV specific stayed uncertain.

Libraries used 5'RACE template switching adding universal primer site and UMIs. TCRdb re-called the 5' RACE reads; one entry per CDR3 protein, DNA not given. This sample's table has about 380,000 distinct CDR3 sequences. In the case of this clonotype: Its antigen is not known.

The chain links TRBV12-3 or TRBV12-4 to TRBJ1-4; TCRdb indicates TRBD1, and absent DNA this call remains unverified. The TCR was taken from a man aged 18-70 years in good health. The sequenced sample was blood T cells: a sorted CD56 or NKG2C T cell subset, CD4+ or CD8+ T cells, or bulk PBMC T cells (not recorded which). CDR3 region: CASTRTGGRTNEKLFF.